Listed here is a single T cell receptor beta chain. The record originates from a study of blood T cell repertoires in COVID-19. Study details: Some COVID-19 samples were acute and others convalescent; all came from the United States, Italy and Spain. Sources were T cells, B-cell-depleted T cells, or PBMCs; the material itself was cDNA or gDNA.

As originally analysed: Researchers report that nucleated cell counts were estimated from reference gene primer amplification. Measured with immunoSEQ multiplex PCR; TCRdb has only the in-frame clones, and not every one. V, J and clone size reflect that table, while D and trimming were determined from the DNA. Seen here are under 60,000 clones, roughly nine tenths observed once, and the top ten hold approximately 4%. In germline, CDR1 is LNHDA, CDR2 SQIVND (reference sequence). Trimming removed 1 base from V and 3 bases from J; junction bases left unmatched: 6. The length of the CDR3 is 16 residues. V usage is TRBV19 and J usage is TRBJ1-2; TRBD1 matches 9 bases. This receptor was obtained from a human donor in a cohort sampled during active COVID-19. Material: peripheral blood. The CDR3 is CASSIAPGQGYYGYTF. CDR3 DNA: TGTGCCAGTAGTATAGCCCCGGGACAGGGATACTATGGCTACACCTTC.